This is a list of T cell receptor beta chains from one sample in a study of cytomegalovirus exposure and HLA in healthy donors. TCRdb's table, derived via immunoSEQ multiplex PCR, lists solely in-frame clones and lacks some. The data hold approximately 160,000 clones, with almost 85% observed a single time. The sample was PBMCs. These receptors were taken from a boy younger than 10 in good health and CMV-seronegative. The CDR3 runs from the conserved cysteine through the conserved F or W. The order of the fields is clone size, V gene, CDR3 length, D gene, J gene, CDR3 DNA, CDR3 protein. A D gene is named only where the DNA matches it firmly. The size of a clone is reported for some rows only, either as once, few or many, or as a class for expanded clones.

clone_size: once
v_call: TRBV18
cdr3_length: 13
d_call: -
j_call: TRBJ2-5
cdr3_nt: TGTGCCAGCTCACCATCCAGGTGGGAGACCCAGTACTTC
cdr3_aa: CASSPSRWETQYF

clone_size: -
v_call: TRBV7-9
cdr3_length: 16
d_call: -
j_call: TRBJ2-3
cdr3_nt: TGTGCCAGCACCCTCCCGGGGTTCCGGGGGTTGGATACGCAGTATTTT
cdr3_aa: CASTLPGFRGLDTQYF

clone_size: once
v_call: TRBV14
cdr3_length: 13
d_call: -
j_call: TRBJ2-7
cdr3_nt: TGTGCCAGCAGCCAAGTGCGGGGGCGCGAGCAGTACTTC
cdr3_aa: CASSQVRGREQYF

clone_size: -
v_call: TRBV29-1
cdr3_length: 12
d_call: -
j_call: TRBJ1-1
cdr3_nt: TGCAGCGGGGAGGACGGGAACACTGAAGCTTTCTTT
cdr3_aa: CSGEDGNTEAFF

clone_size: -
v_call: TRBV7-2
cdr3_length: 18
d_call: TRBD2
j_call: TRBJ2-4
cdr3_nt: TGTGCCAGCAGTAAGGGACTAGCGGGAGGGCCCGCGGAAAACATTCAGTACTTC
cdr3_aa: CASSKGLAGGPAENIQYF

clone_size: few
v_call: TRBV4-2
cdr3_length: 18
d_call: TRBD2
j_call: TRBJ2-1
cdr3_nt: TGTGCCAGCAGCCAAGTTACATTTCTAGCGGGAGGGCCGAATGAGCAGTTCTTC
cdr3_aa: CASSQVTFLAGGPNEQFF

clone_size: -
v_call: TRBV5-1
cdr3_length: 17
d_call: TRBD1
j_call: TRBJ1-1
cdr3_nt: TGCGCCAGCAGCTTGGTGCGTTCCGGGACAGGGGACACTGAAGCTTTCTTT
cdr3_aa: CASSLVRSGTGDTEAFF

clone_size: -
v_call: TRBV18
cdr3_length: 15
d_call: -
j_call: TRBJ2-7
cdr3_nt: TGTGCCAGCTCACCACCGTCCAGCGCTACCTACGAGCAGTACTTC
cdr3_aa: CASSPPSSATYEQYF

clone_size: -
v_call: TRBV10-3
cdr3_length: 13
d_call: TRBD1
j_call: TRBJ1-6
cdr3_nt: TGTGCCATCAGCGAAACAGGGGAAACACCCCTCCACTTT
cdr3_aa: CAISETGETPLHF

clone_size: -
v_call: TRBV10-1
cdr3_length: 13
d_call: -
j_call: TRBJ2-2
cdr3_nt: TGCGCCAGCAGTGATATCCTCACCGGGGAGCTGTTTTTT
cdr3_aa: CASSDILTGELFF

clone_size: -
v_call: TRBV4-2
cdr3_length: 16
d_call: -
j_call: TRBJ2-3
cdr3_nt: TGTGCCAGCAGCCAAGGTTCGGGAGCAATCACAGATACGCAGTATTTT
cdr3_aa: CASSQGSGAITDTQYF

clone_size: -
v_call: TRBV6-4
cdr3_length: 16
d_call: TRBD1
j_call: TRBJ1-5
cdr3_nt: TGTGCCAGCAGTGAAAATGTACCAGGGGGGAATCAGCCCCAGCATTTT
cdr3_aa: CASSENVPGGNQPQHF

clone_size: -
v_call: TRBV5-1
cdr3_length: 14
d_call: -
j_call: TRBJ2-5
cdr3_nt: TGCGCCAGCAGCTCCCAGATTCGTCAAGAGACCCAGTACTTC
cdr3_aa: CASSSQIRQETQYF

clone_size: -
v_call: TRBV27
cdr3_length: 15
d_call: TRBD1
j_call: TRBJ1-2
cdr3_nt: TGTGCCAGCAGTTCGGGACAGGGGGTGCACTATGGCTACACCTTC
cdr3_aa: CASSSGQGVHYGYTF

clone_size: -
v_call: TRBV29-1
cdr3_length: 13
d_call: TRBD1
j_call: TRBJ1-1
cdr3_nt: TGCAGCGTTGTTTCCACAGGGGGCACTGAAGCTTTCTTT
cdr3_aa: CSVVSTGGTEAFF

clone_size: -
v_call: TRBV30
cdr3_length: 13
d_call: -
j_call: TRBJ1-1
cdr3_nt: TGTGCCTGGAGTAGACAGAAGAACACTGAAGCTTTCTTT
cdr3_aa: CAWSRQKNTEAFF

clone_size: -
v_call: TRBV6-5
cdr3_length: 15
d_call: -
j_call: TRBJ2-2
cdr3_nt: TGTGCCAGCAGTTACCAGAGACAGGCCATCGGGGAGCTGTTTTTT
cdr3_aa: CASSYQRQAIGELFF

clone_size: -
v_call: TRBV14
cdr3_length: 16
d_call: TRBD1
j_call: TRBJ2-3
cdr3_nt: TGTGCCAGCAGCCGCCGGGACAGCTACTCAACAGATACGCAGTATTTT
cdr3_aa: CASSRRDSYSTDTQYF

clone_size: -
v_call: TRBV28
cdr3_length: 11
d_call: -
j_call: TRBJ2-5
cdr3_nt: TGTGCCAGCAGTTTCCCCGGGACCCAGTACTTC
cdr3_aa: CASSFPGTQYF

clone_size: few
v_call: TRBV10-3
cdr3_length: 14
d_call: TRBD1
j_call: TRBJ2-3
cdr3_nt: TGTGCCATCAGGGTCCCGGGACAGGGAGATACGCAGTATTTT
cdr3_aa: CAIRVPGQGDTQYF

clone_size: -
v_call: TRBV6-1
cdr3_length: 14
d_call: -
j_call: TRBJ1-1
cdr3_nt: TGTGCCAGCAGTCTTCAGGCCCCGGACACTGAAGCTTTCTTT
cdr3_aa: CASSLQAPDTEAFF

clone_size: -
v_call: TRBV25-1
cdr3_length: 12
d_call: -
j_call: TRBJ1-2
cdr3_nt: TGTGCCAGCAGTGAATGGGGGGGCGGCTACACCTTC
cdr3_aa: CASSEWGGGYTF

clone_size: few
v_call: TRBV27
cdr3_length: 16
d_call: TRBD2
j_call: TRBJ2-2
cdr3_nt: TGTGCCAGCAGTTCCCTAGCGGGAACGAACACCGGGGAGCTGTTTTTT
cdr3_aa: CASSSLAGTNTGELFF

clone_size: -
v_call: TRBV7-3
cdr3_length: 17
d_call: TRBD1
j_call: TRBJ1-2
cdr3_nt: TGTGCCAGCAGCTTAACATCGGGACAGACCAAAGGTGATGGCTACACCTTC
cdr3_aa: CASSLTSGQTKGDGYTF

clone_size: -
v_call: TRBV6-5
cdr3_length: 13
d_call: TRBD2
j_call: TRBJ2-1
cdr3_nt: TGTGCCACCGGGAGGAGCAGGGAGAATGAGCAGTTCTTC
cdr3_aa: CATGRSRENEQFF

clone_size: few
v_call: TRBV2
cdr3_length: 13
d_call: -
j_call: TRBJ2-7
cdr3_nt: TGTGCCAGCAGTGAGACAGGACCCTACGAGCAGTACTTC
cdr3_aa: CASSETGPYEQYF

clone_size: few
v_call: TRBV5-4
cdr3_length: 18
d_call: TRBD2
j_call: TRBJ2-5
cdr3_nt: TGTGCCAGCAGCTTGGTCCTAGCGGGAGGCCTGATCCAAGAGACCCAGTACTTC
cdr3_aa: CASSLVLAGGLIQETQYF

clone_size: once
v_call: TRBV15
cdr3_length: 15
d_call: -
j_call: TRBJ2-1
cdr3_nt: TGTGCCACCAGCAGAGGGGGCCCGACCTACAATGAGCAGTTCTTC
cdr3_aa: CATSRGGPTYNEQFF

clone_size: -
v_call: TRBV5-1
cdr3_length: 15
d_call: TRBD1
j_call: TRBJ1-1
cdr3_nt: TGCGCCAGCAGCCCGCAGGGGGCTCCGAACACTGAAGCTTTCTTT
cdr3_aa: CASSPQGAPNTEAFF

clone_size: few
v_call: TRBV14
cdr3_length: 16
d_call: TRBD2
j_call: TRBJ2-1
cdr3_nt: TGTGCCAGCAGCCAATTGGGCAGCGGGGAATACAATGAGCAGTTCTTC
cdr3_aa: CASSQLGSGEYNEQFF

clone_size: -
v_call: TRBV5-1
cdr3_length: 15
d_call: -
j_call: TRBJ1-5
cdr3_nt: TGCGCCAGCAGCTCGGCGGGACTTAGCAATCAGCCCCAGCATTTT
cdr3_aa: CASSSAGLSNQPQHF